This TCR beta chain was obtained from a study of CD4+ T cells in melanoma. As to this clone: Its antigen is currently unknown.

The repertoire was sequenced with immunoSEQ multiplex PCR; TCRdb's copy has only in-frame clones and lacks some. This sample has some 110,000 clones, with around 92% found just once. Study observations and caveats: Reportedly, melanoma neoantigen-specific CD4+ T cells showed varied differentiation states. CD8+ T cell, macrophage and B cell function reportedly correlated with neoantigen-specific CD4+ T cells.

This CDR3 has 14 residues. Trimming cost V 3 bases and J 7 bases; bases outside gene matches: 5. CDR1 is SGHTA, CDR2 FQGNSA, per germline. The specimen was peripheral blood. The chain recombines TRBV7-2 with TRBJ2-2; 7 nucleotides align to TRBD1. The clonotype comes from a human donor with melanoma. The CDR3 region is CASSLRGQVGELFF. The CDR3 region has the DNA TGTGCCAGCAGCTTGAGGGGGCAGGTCGGGGAGCTGTTTTTT.